Below are 2 T cell receptor beta chains sequenced from a single sample in a study of blood T cells in healthy people across ages. Through a sample-barcoded 5' primer and a J-beta primer mix, a second PCR was run for roughly 6 to 11 cycles. TCRdb ran MiXCR on the 5' RACE reads and lists one entry per CDR3 protein. The data contain about 780,000 distinct CDR3 sequences, approximately 65% of them singletons. The sample was blood. Every receptor here comes from a man aged 25-45 years in good health.

The CDR3: CASSPQSSGRYYEQYF. The DNA for the CDR3 is TGTGCCAGCAGTCCCCAATCCTCGGGACGATACTACGAGCAGTACTTC. The chain links TRBV12-3 or TRBV12-4 to TRBJ2-7; D might be TRBD1 or TRBD2, each matching 5 bases. This CDR3 region has 16 residues. V was cut by 5 bases and J by 3 bases, with 20 bases left in between.

V gene TRBV5-1 combines with J gene TRBJ1-1; D remains ambiguous. The length of the CDR3 is 15 residues. The germline V gene encodes CDR1 SGHRS and CDR2 YFSETQ. The V gene lost 5 bases and the J gene lost 1 base, with 15 bases spanning the gap. CDR3 sequence: CASRQALNGNTEAFF. The CDR3 DNA follows: TGCGCCAGCAGGCAGGCGCTGAATGGGAACACTGAAGCTTTCTTT.